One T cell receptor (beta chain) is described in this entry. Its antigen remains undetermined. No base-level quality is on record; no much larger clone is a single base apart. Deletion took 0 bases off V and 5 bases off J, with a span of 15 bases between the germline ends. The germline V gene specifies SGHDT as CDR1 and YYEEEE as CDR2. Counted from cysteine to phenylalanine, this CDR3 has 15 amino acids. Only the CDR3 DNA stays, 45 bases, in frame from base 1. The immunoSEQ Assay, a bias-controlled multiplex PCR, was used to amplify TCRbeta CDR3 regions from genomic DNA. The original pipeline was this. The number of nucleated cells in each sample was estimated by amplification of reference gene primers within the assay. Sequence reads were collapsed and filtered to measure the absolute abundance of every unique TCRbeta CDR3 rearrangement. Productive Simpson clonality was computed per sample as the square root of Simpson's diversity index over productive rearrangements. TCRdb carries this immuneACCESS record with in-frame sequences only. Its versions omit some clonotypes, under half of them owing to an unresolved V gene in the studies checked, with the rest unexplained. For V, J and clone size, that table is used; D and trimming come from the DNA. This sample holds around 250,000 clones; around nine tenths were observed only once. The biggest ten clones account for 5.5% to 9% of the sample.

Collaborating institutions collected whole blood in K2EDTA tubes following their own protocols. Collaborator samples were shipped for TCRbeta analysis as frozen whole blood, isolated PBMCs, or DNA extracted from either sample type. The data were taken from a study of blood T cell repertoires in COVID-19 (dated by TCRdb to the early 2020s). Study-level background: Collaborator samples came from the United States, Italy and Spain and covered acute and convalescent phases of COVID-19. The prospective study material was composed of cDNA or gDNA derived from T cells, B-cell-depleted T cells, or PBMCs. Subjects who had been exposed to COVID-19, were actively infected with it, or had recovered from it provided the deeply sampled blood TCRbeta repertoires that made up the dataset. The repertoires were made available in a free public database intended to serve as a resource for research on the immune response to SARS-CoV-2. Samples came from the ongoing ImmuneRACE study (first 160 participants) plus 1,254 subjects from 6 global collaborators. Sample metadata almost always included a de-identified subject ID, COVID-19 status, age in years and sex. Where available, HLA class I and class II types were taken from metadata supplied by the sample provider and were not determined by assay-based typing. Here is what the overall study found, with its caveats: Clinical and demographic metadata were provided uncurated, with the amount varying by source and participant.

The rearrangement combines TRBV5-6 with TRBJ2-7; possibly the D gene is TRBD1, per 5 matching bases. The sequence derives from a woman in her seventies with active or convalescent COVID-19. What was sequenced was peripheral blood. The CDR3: CASSLVGQGIHEQYF. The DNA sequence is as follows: TGTGCCAGCAGCTTGGTGGGGCAAGGTATCCACGAGCAGTACTTC.